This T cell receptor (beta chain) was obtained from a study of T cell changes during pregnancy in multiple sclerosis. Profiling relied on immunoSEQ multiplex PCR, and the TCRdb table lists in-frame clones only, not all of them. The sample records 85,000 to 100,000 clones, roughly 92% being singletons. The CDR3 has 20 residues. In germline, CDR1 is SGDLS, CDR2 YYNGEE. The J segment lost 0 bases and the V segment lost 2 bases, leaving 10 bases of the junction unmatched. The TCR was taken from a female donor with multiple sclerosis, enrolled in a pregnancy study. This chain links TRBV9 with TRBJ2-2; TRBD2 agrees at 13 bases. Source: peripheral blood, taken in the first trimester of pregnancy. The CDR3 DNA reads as TGTGCCAGCAGCGTTGGGTGGACTAGCGGGAGACTAACGAACACCGGGGAGCTGTTTTTT. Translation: CASSVGWTSGRLTNTGELFF.